This T cell receptor beta chain was recovered during a study of T cell repertoires in cytomegalovirus infection. Looking at the study overall: Public TCR beta signature analysis indicated the presence of both CMV infection and matching HLA type.

TCRdb processed the reads anew with MiXCR; each CDR3 protein has one entry. The table has some 160,000 distinct CDR3 sequences, approximately 17% seen once. This clonotype was detected a few times. The origin of this receptor is a human donor in good health (CMV status not recorded). Some clones in this sample may be carry-over from other donors' samples. The sample was CD8+ T cells from PBMCs.

This CDR3 reads CASSFQPYNSPLHF. The DNA of the CDR3 is TGTGCCAGCAGCTTTCAGCCTTATAATTCACCCCTCCACTTT. The chain joins TRBV11-2 to TRBJ1-6; no clear D gene. V lost 3 bases to trimming and J lost 4 bases, with 7 bases between them. In germline, CDR1 is SGHAT, CDR2 FQNNGV. The length of the CDR3 is 14 residues.